This T cell receptor beta chain was sequenced for a study of T cells in Graves' hyperthyroidism and ophthalmopathy. In its sample, this clonotype was seen many times. The V segment lost 5 bases and the J segment 2 bases; nucleotides outside the gene matches: 6. The CDR3 is 16 residues long. Germline V gene data show CDR1 as MNHNS and CDR2 as SASEGT. RNA transcripts were the template for amplifying TCR beta CDR3 regions. Carried out on the TCR CDR3, a first-round RT-PCR used the HTBI primer set. MiXCR, applied by TCRdb to the multiplex PCR reads, yields one record per CDR3 protein. The sample consists of 450,000 to 650,000 distinct CDR3 sequences, 15% to 20% of them appearing once.

This sequence joins TRBV6-1 and TRBJ2-1; 10 positions match TRBD1. The sample consisted of blood. This TCR came from a woman aged 18-29 years with Graves' ophthalmopathy. The CDR3: CASSWRDRGTYNEQFF. CDR3 sequence (DNA): TGTGCCAGCAGTTGGCGGGACAGGGGCACCTACAATGAGCAGTTCTTC.